This is a list of T cell receptor beta chains from one sample in a study of cytomegalovirus exposure and HLA in healthy donors. TCRdb keeps only in-frame clones here, not all; method: immunoSEQ multiplex PCR. This sample has around 130,000 clones; around 80% occur once, and the top ten carry roughly 4.2%. Input material: PBMCs. The receptors come from a woman aged 40 to 49 in good health and CMV-seronegative. Both conserved end residues are part of each CDR3. Each record gives: V gene, D gene, J gene, clone size, CDR3 DNA, CDR3 protein. A D gene is named only where the DNA matches it firmly. Clone size is not always given. Where it is, it says once, few, many or a class for expanded clones.

V gene: TRBV7-9; D gene: NA; J gene: TRBJ1-5; clone size: NA; CDR3 DNA: TGTGCCAGCAGCTTACCCGGTTCCGGCAATCAGCCCCAGCATTTT; CDR3 protein: CASSLPGSGNQPQHF
V gene: TRBV5-1; D gene: TRBD2; J gene: TRBJ2-3; clone size: NA; CDR3 DNA: TGCGCCAGCAGCCTCACCGGGACTAGCGGGAGAGTCACTAGCACAGATACGCAGTATTTT; CDR3 protein: CASSLTGTSGRVTSTDTQYF
V gene: TRBV4-3; D gene: NA; J gene: TRBJ1-1; clone size: NA; CDR3 DNA: TGCGCCAGCAGCCCTCGTGAGGCGAACACTGAAGCTTTCTTT; CDR3 protein: CASSPREANTEAFF
V gene: TRBV7-9; D gene: NA; J gene: TRBJ2-1; clone size: once; CDR3 DNA: TGTGCCAGCAGCTCTACACTCGGGGGACCGGGTAATGAGCAGTTCTTC; CDR3 protein: CASSSTLGGPGNEQFF
V gene: TRBV6-1; D gene: NA; J gene: TRBJ1-5; clone size: NA; CDR3 DNA: TGTGCCAGCAGTGGACCAAGACAGGCCGCCGTATATAGCAATCAGCCCCAGCATTTT; CDR3 protein: CASSGPRQAAVYSNQPQHF
V gene: TRBV28; D gene: TRBD1; J gene: TRBJ2-1; clone size: NA; CDR3 DNA: TGTGCCAGCAGTCCGGGGACAGGACTAAGCTCCTACAATGAGCAGTTCTTC; CDR3 protein: CASSPGTGLSSYNEQFF
V gene: TRBV29-1; D gene: NA; J gene: TRBJ1-1; clone size: NA; CDR3 DNA: TGCAGCGTGGGTTCAGGGAACACTGAAGCTTTCTTT; CDR3 protein: CSVGSGNTEAFF
V gene: TRBV29-1; D gene: NA; J gene: TRBJ2-5; clone size: NA; CDR3 DNA: TGCAGCGTACGCGGACAGTGGGGTGGGATGGCCCAGTACTTC; CDR3 protein: CSVRGQWGGMAQYF
V gene: TRBV15; D gene: NA; J gene: TRBJ1-3; clone size: NA; CDR3 DNA: TGTGCCACCAGCAGAGATCTGTCCTCTGGAAACACCATATATTTT; CDR3 protein: CATSRDLSSGNTIYF
V gene: TRBV4-3; D gene: NA; J gene: TRBJ2-3; clone size: NA; CDR3 DNA: TGCGCCAGCAGCCAAAGGGCGGGACAGACGCAGTATTTT; CDR3 protein: CASSQRAGQTQYF
V gene: TRBV5-1; D gene: NA; J gene: TRBJ2-7; clone size: NA; CDR3 DNA: TGCGCCAGCGGGGGCCTTTACGAGCAGTACTTC; CDR3 protein: CASGGLYEQYF
V gene: TRBV2; D gene: NA; J gene: TRBJ1-5; clone size: NA; CDR3 DNA: TGTGCCAGCAGTGAAGTGGCAGGGCGAGTCTATAGCAATCAGCCCCAGCATTTT; CDR3 protein: CASSEVAGRVYSNQPQHF
V gene: TRBV4-2; D gene: TRBD2; J gene: TRBJ2-5; clone size: NA; CDR3 DNA: TGTGCCAGCAGCCTCGGGACTAGCGGGGGGGGGTACCAAGAGACCCAGTACTTC; CDR3 protein: CASSLGTSGGGYQETQYF
V gene: TRBV29-1; D gene: NA; J gene: TRBJ1-5; clone size: NA; CDR3 DNA: TGCAGCGTCCGCTGGCAGGGTTCCAATCAGCCCCAGCATTTT; CDR3 protein: CSVRWQGSNQPQHF
V gene: TRBV5-1; D gene: NA; J gene: TRBJ1-1; clone size: NA; CDR3 DNA: TGCGCCAGCAGCTTGGATGGGGCGGGCGGGGTGTACACTGAAGCTTTCTTT; CDR3 protein: CASSLDGAGGVYTEAFF
V gene: TRBV7-9; D gene: NA; J gene: TRBJ1-1; clone size: NA; CDR3 DNA: TGTGCCAGCAGCTTGTTTGGAGGGGTCATGAACACTGAAGCTTTCTTT; CDR3 protein: CASSLFGGVMNTEAFF
V gene: TRBV19; D gene: NA; J gene: TRBJ2-7; clone size: NA; CDR3 DNA: TGTGCCAGTAGCCACGATTATACGGTAGCTACCAGATCCTACGAGCAGTACTTC; CDR3 protein: CASSHDYTVATRSYEQYF
V gene: TRBV18; D gene: TRBD1; J gene: TRBJ2-3; clone size: NA; CDR3 DNA: TGTGCCAGCTCGGAATCCGGGACAGGGGCAGATACGCAGTATTTT; CDR3 protein: CASSESGTGADTQYF
V gene: TRBV6-5; D gene: TRBD1; J gene: TRBJ2-7; clone size: NA; CDR3 DNA: TGTGCCAGCAGCCTGGGACAGGGGATCTCCTACGAGCAGTACTTC; CDR3 protein: CASSLGQGISYEQYF
V gene: TRBV4-3; D gene: TRBD2; J gene: TRBJ2-1; clone size: few; CDR3 DNA: TGCGCCAGCAGCCCAGTGACTAGCGGGAGGGGCAGCTCCTACAATGAGCAGTTCTTC; CDR3 protein: CASSPVTSGRGSSYNEQFF
V gene: TRBV5-1; D gene: TRBD1; J gene: TRBJ2-1; clone size: NA; CDR3 DNA: TGCGCCAGCAGCTTGGTACAGGGGATGCTTGAGCAGTTCTTC; CDR3 protein: CASSLVQGMLEQFF
V gene: TRBV19; D gene: NA; J gene: TRBJ1-5; clone size: NA; CDR3 DNA: TGTGCCAGTAGTATACAGGTCCGGTCCCCAGTGGAGCCCCAGCATTTT; CDR3 protein: CASSIQVRSPVEPQHF
V gene: TRBV7-9; D gene: NA; J gene: TRBJ2-5; clone size: NA; CDR3 DNA: TGTGCCAGCAGCTTAGGCAGCATCCAGAGGGCCAAGCAGTACTTC; CDR3 protein: CASSLGSIQRAKQYF
V gene: TRBV5-4; D gene: NA; J gene: TRBJ2-7; clone size: NA; CDR3 DNA: TGTGCCAGCAGCTTGGGGGACACGAGCTCCTACGAGCAGTACTTC; CDR3 protein: CASSLGDTSSYEQYF
V gene: TRBV7-9; D gene: NA; J gene: TRBJ2-1; clone size: NA; CDR3 DNA: TGTGCCAGCAGCTTAGCGGGGGGGGCAGGGAATGAGCAGTTCTTC; CDR3 protein: CASSLAGGAGNEQFF
V gene: TRBV9; D gene: NA; J gene: TRBJ2-1; clone size: NA; CDR3 DNA: TGTGCCAGCAGCGTAGGACAGAGGAACAATGAGCAGTTCTTC; CDR3 protein: CASSVGQRNNEQFF
V gene: TRBV4-3; D gene: TRBD2; J gene: TRBJ2-3; clone size: NA; CDR3 DNA: TGCGCCAGCAGCCAAGAACCATTTCTAGCGGGGAGCACAGATACGCAGTATTTT; CDR3 protein: CASSQEPFLAGSTDTQYF
V gene: TRBV9; D gene: NA; J gene: TRBJ1-3; clone size: NA; CDR3 DNA: TGTGCCAGCAGCGTAGAAGTCGGTTCCTCTGGAAACACCATATATTTT; CDR3 protein: CASSVEVGSSGNTIYF
V gene: TRBV5-1; D gene: NA; J gene: TRBJ1-4; clone size: NA; CDR3 DNA: TGCGCCAGCAGCCCCGTTGCAACTAATGAAAAACTGTTTTTT; CDR3 protein: CASSPVATNEKLFF
V gene: TRBV4-1; D gene: TRBD2; J gene: TRBJ2-3; clone size: NA; CDR3 DNA: TGCGCCACCACGGGGGGGGGCACAGATACGCAGTATTTT; CDR3 protein: CATTGGGTDTQYF
V gene: TRBV4-3; D gene: TRBD2; J gene: TRBJ2-5; clone size: NA; CDR3 DNA: TGCGCCAGCAGCCAGTGGGTAGGGACTAGCGGGGGGGGTTACCAAGAGACCCAGTACTTC; CDR3 protein: CASSQWVGTSGGGYQETQYF
V gene: TRBV19; D gene: NA; J gene: TRBJ1-1; clone size: NA; CDR3 DNA: TGTGCCAGTAGTATCCTCCAATCATTGGCCAACACTGAAGCTTTCTTT; CDR3 protein: CASSILQSLANTEAFF
V gene: TRBV7-9; D gene: TRBD1; J gene: TRBJ2-7; clone size: once; CDR3 DNA: TGTGCCAGCAGCCGGCGACAGGGGGGCTCCTACGAGCAGTACTTC; CDR3 protein: CASSRRQGGSYEQYF
V gene: TRBV4-1; D gene: TRBD2; J gene: TRBJ2-7; clone size: NA; CDR3 DNA: TGCGCCAGCAGCCAAGACGTGCAGGGACTAAGGTACGAGCAGTACTTC; CDR3 protein: CASSQDVQGLRYEQYF
V gene: TRBV19; D gene: TRBD2; J gene: TRBJ2-4; clone size: NA; CDR3 DNA: TGTGCCAGTAGTCCGCCCCGCGGGAGAAACATTCAGTACTTC; CDR3 protein: CASSPPRGRNIQYF
V gene: TRBV21-1; D gene: NA; J gene: TRBJ2-7; clone size: NA; CDR3 DNA: TGTGCCAGCAGCAAAGGTGTTGGCGGGATCGACGAGCAGTACTTC; CDR3 protein: CASSKGVGGIDEQYF
V gene: TRBV4-3; D gene: TRBD1; J gene: TRBJ2-5; clone size: NA; CDR3 DNA: TGCGCCAGCAGCCAAGAGGGGCAACAGGGGAGAGAGACCCAGTACTTC; CDR3 protein: CASSQEGQQGRETQYF
V gene: TRBV10-3; D gene: NA; J gene: TRBJ1-5; clone size: many; CDR3 DNA: TGTGCCGTCTGGGCGGGACCCCGGGGCAATCAGCCCCAGCATTTT; CDR3 protein: CAVWAGPRGNQPQHF
V gene: TRBV7-2; D gene: NA; J gene: TRBJ1-1; clone size: NA; CDR3 DNA: TGTGCCAGCAGCTTAACAGGGTCATACACTGAAGCTTTCTTT; CDR3 protein: CASSLTGSYTEAFF
V gene: TRBV18; D gene: TRBD1; J gene: TRBJ2-7; clone size: NA; CDR3 DNA: TGTGCCAGCTCTGAGGGACAGGGGAATTACGAGCAGTACTTC; CDR3 protein: CASSEGQGNYEQYF
V gene: TRBV5-6; D gene: TRBD1; J gene: TRBJ1-2; clone size: NA; CDR3 DNA: TGTGCCAGCAGCCTTCCGACAGGGGGGATTAACTATGGCTACACCTTC; CDR3 protein: CASSLPTGGINYGYTF
V gene: TRBV7-2; D gene: TRBD1; J gene: TRBJ1-6; clone size: NA; CDR3 DNA: TGTGCCAGCAGCTTAGCCTCCGGGACAGGGGGCTCACCCCTCCACTTT; CDR3 protein: CASSLASGTGGSPLHF
V gene: TRBV9; D gene: NA; J gene: TRBJ2-7; clone size: NA; CDR3 DNA: TGTGCCAGCAGCGAGGGGACCGAGCGGGCCTACGAGCAGTACTTC; CDR3 protein: CASSEGTERAYEQYF
V gene: TRBV5-1; D gene: TRBD1; J gene: TRBJ1-2; clone size: NA; CDR3 DNA: TGCGCCAGCAGCACGACAGGGAACGGCTACACCTTC; CDR3 protein: CASSTTGNGYTF
V gene: TRBV29-1; D gene: NA; J gene: TRBJ2-1; clone size: NA; CDR3 DNA: TGCAGCGGCAGGGCTACTACTGGGGATGAGCAGTTCTTC; CDR3 protein: CSGRATTGDEQFF
V gene: TRBV7-9; D gene: NA; J gene: TRBJ2-7; clone size: once; CDR3 DNA: TGTGCCAGCAGCTTAAGGGACACCTACGAGCAGTACTTC; CDR3 protein: CASSLRDTYEQYF
V gene: TRBV15; D gene: NA; J gene: TRBJ2-7; clone size: NA; CDR3 DNA: TGTGCCACCAGCAGGTCGCCGCAGCGCGAGCAGTACTTC; CDR3 protein: CATSRSPQREQYF
V gene: TRBV10-3; D gene: TRBD2; J gene: TRBJ2-2; clone size: NA; CDR3 DNA: TGTGCCATCAGGGACGGGGGGACCGGGGAGCTGTTTTTT; CDR3 protein: CAIRDGGTGELFF
V gene: TRBV9; D gene: TRBD2; J gene: TRBJ2-7; clone size: NA; CDR3 DNA: TGTGCCAGCAGCGTAGACGGGAGGCCAACCTACGAGCAGTACTTC; CDR3 protein: CASSVDGRPTYEQYF
V gene: TRBV7-2; D gene: TRBD2; J gene: TRBJ2-3; clone size: NA; CDR3 DNA: TGTGCCAGCAGCTCCCAAAGCGGGGGGGCAGATACGCAGTATTTT; CDR3 protein: CASSSQSGGADTQYF
V gene: TRBV9; D gene: NA; J gene: TRBJ1-1; clone size: NA; CDR3 DNA: TGTGCCAGCAGCGTAGCTGCAGGGGCGAACACTGAAGCTTTCTTT; CDR3 protein: CASSVAAGANTEAFF
V gene: TRBV7-9; D gene: NA; J gene: TRBJ2-7; clone size: NA; CDR3 DNA: TGTGCCAGCAGCCCAACCTCAGGGTTCCACGAGCAGTACTTC; CDR3 protein: CASSPTSGFHEQYF